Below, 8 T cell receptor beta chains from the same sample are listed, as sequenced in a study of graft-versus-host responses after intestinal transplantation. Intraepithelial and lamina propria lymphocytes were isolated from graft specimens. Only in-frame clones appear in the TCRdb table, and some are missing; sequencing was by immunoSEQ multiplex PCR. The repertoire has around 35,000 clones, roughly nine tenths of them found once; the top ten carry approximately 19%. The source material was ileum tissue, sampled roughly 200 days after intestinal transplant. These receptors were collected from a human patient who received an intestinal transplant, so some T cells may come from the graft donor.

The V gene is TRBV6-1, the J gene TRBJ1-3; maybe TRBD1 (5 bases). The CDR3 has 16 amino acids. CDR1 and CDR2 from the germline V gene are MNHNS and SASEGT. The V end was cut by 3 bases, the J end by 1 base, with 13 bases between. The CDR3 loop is CASSEGHPWSGNTIYF. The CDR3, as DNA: TGTGCCAGCAGTGAGGGGCATCCATGGTCTGGAAACACCATATATTTT.

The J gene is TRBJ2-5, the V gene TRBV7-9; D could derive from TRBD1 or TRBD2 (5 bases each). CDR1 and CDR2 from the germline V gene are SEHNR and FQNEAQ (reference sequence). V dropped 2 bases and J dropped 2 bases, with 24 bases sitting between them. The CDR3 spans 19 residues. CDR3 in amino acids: CASSLPFGGPLGLQETQYF. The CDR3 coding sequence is TGTGCCAGCAGCTTACCCTTTGGAGGACCCCTGGGGCTACAAGAGACCCAGTACTTC.

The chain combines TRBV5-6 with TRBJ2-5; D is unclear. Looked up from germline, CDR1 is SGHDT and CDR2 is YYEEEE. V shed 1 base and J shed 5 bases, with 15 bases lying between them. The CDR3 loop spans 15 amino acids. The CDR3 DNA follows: TGTGCCAGCAGCTTGTACAGCTCCATTCTGGAGACCCAGTACTTC. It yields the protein CASSLYSSILETQYF.

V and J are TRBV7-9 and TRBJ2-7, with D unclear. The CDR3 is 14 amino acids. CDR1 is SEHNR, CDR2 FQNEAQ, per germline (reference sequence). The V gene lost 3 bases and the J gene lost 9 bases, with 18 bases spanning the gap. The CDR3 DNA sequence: TGTGCCAGCAGCTTTGATGAATTCCTACGAGGGCAGTACTTC. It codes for CASSFDEFLRGQYF.

The DNA for the CDR3 is TGTGCCAGCAGCTTGGGGCAGGGGCCCTACGAGCAGTACTTC. This sequence encodes CASSLGQGPYEQYF. The chain couples TRBV5-5 to TRBJ2-7; a weak D match, TRBD1 (6 bases). Germline CDR1 SGHKS, CDR2 YYEKEE (reference sequence). The CDR3 sequence is 14 residues long. V was clipped by 0 bases and J by 2 bases, with 9 bases between them.

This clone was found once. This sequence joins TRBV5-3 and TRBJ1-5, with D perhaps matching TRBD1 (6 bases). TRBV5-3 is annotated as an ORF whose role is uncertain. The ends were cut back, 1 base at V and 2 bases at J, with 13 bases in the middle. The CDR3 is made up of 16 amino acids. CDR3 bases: TGTGCCAGAAGCTTGAGCCCCGGGACACGCAATCAGCCCCAGCATTTT. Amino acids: CARSLSPGTRNQPQHF.

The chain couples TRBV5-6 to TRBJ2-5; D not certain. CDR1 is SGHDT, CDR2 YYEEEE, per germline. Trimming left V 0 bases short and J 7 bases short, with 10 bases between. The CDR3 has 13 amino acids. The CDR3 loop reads CASSLATGWTQYF. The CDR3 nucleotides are TGTGCCAGCAGCTTGGCTACCGGTTGGACCCAGTACTTC.

The CDR3 DNA reads TGTGCCAGCGGGCGCGGCAGGAACACTGAAGCTTTCTTT. Translated, it gives CASGRGRNTEAFF. The chain recombines TRBV13 with TRBJ1-1; D call uncertain. The CDR3 is 13 amino acids. The germline V gene encodes CDR1 PRHDT and CDR2 FYEKMQ (reference sequence). V shed 8 bases and J shed 1 base, with 11 bases lying between them.